Presented here are 29 T cell receptor beta chains from one specimen sequenced in a study of T-cell memory formation after mild COVID-19. TCRdb re-called the 5' RACE reads with MiXCR, one entry per CDR3 protein. The table has 300,000 to 350,000 distinct CDR3 sequences, just under 20% seen once. The sequenced sample consisted of PBMCs or a T cell subset sorted from them (not recorded which). Every receptor here comes from a man between 18 and 35 years old who had mild COVID-19 (a few samples of this study predate the infection). Cell type and time point are not known.

CDR3 nucleotides: TGTGCCAGCAGCTCCCGAAGGATAGCGGAGACCCAGTACTTC. It encodes CASSSRRIAETQYF. The chain employs TRBV11-2 and TRBJ2-5, with D possibly being TRBD2 (5 bases). Germline V gives CDR1 SGHAT, CDR2 FQNNGV. This CDR3 has 14 amino acids. V lost 4 bases and J lost 5, with 14 bases in between.

This clonotype was seen only a few times. The chain couples TRBV6-5 to TRBJ2-5; 7 positions agree with TRBD1. J was trimmed by 6 bases and V by 6 bases; bases with no gene match: 16. CDR3 size: 16 residues. CDR1 and CDR2 (germline): MNHEY, SVGAGI. For the CDR3, the DNA is TGTGCCAGCAGCTCTACGACAGGGAAATTCGGAAAGACCCAGTACTTC. It specifies CASSSTTGKFGKTQYF.

A word on this clonotype: One end of the junction varies from germline; a read error may be responsible. This rearrangement joins TRBV11-2 to TRBJ2-1, with D possibly matching TRBD2 (5 bases). CDR1 and CDR2 from the germline V gene are SGHAT and FQNNGV. The CDR3 length is 15 residues. The CDR3 loop reads CDSSRRGSGYNEQFF. The DNA of the CDR3 is TGTGACAGCTCCCGGAGAGGGTCTGGTTACAATGAGCAGTTCTTC. Drawing the rest from reference TRBV11-2 and TRBJ2-1, the complete variable domain is EAGVAQSPRYKIIEKRQSVAFWCNPISGHATLYWYQQILGQGPKLLIQFQNNGVVDDSQLPKDRFSAERLKGVDSTLKIQPAKLEDSAVYLCDSSRRGSGYNEQFFGPGTRLTVL.

J is TRBJ1-1 and V is TRBV30; TRBD1 is a possible D gene (6 bases). The CDR3 is made up of 13 amino acids. Trimming stripped 2 bases from V and 3 bases from J, with 10 bases between. In germline, CDR1 is GTSNPN, CDR2 SVGIG (reference sequence). CDR3 nucleotide sequence: TGTGCCTGGAGTCTCCAGGGGTACACTGAAGCTTTCTTT. Amino acids: CAWSLQGYTEAFF.

The genes are TRBV6-1 and TRBJ1-2, with D unresolved. Trimming took off 1 base at V and 2 bases at J, with 5 bases between the two ends. This CDR3 contains 13 residues. Germline V gene data show CDR1 as MNHNS and CDR2 as SASEGT. CDR3 bases: TGTGCCAGCAGTGAAGTCCGAAACTATGGCTACACCTTC. This sequence encodes CASSEVRNYGYTF.

A few counts support this clonotype. The chain employs TRBV5-1 and TRBJ2-7; D call uncertain. The CDR3 totals 14 residues. Germline values: CDR1 SGHRS, CDR2 YFSETQ. The germline V and J ends were trimmed by 2 bases and 4 bases, with 13 bases remaining between them. CDR3 in amino acids: CASSLGPVEYEQYF. The DNA for the CDR3 is TGCGCCAGCAGCTTAGGGCCCGTAGAGTACGAGCAGTACTTC.

Written as DNA, the CDR3 is TGTGCCAGCTCACCTCCCTCGGTGGGATATGAGCAGTTCTTC. Residues: CASSPPSVGYEQFF. This chain links TRBV18 with TRBJ2-1; no clear D. V was pared by 3 bases and J by 8 bases, with 14 bases between. CDR1 KGHSH and CDR2 LQKENI come from the germline V gene. The CDR3 extends over 14 amino acids.

There are a few counts of this clonotype. The chain joins TRBV6-1 to TRBJ1-1, with unresolved D. This CDR3 has 13 amino acids. The V end lost 8 bases, the J end lost 0 bases, and 10 bases lay between the germline ends. From germline, CDR1 is MNHNS and CDR2 SASEGT. CDR3 in DNA: TGTGCCAGCGCCCGGGGAATGAACACTGAAGCTTTCTTT. Its translation is CASARGMNTEAFF.

This clonotype showed up just a few times. The V call is TRBV4-3, the J call TRBJ2-3; D not resolved. This CDR3 is built from 14 residues. V dropped 0 bases and J dropped 3 bases, with 7 bases sitting between them. Germline values: CDR1 LGHNA, CDR2 YSLEER. The CDR3 here is CASSQEAFTDTQYF. The CDR3 DNA follows: TGCGCCAGCAGCCAAGAAGCCTTTACAGATACGCAGTATTTT.

The sample holds a few counts of this clonotype. The chain recombines TRBV5-1 with TRBJ2-1; possibly TRBD2 for D (7 bases). From germline, CDR1 is SGHRS and CDR2 YFSETQ. Trimming cost V 3 bases and J 5 bases, with 15 bases left between them. CDR3 length: 15 amino acids. CDR3 in DNA: TGCGCCAGCAGCTCGACTCCCGGGGGGCACAATGAGCAGTTCTTC. Translated: CASSSTPGGHNEQFF.

The rearrangement links TRBV9 to TRBJ2-7; 7 positions agree with TRBD1. With V trimmed by 3 bases and J by 2 bases, 5 bases remained unmatched. The germline V gene encodes CDR1 SGDLS and CDR2 YYNGEE. The CDR3 sequence is 14 residues long. CDR3 DNA: TGTGCCAGCAGCGCTTATGGGACAGCCTACGAGCAGTACTTC. As protein: CASSAYGTAYEQYF.

The rearrangement links TRBV11-2 to TRBJ2-2; D uncertain. Germline values: CDR1 SGHAT, CDR2 FQNNGV. The CDR3 is made up of 15 amino acids. With 6 bases removed from V and 7 bases from J, the gap between germline ends came to 18 bases. CDR3 sequence reads: CASSPTGRRNGELFF. The CDR3 region has the DNA TGTGCCAGCAGTCCGACTGGGCGTCGTAACGGGGAGCTGTTTTTT. Full variable domain (remainder filled in from reference TRBV11-2 and TRBJ2-2): EAGVAQSPRYKIIEKRQSVAFWCNPISGHATLYWYQQILGQGPKLLIQFQNNGVVDDSQLPKDRFSAERLKGVDSTLKIQPAKLEDSAVYLCASSPTGRRNGELFFGEGSRLTVL.

This clonotype was found a few times. The chain links TRBV28 to TRBJ2-7, with 7 bases matching TRBD1. J gave up 4 bases and V 2 bases, and 8 bases lay outside the gene matches. The CDR3 totals 15 residues. CDR1 and CDR2 from the germline V gene are MDHEN and SYDVKM. The CDR3 loop reads CASSLGTATGYEQYF. DNA for the CDR3: TGTGCCAGCAGTTTAGGCACGGCGACAGGGTACGAGCAGTACTTC.

This clonotype was detected ten times or more. The chain joins TRBV5-1 to TRBJ2-1; 11 positions match TRBD1. Germline trimming cut 7 bases from V and 6 bases from J; bases unmatched to any gene: 6. Germline V lookup: CDR1 SGHRS, CDR2 YFSETQ. This CDR3 comprises 14 residues. CDR3 loop: CASGTGTGGNEQFF. The CDR3 DNA is TGCGCCAGCGGAACCGGGACAGGGGGCAATGAGCAGTTCTTC.

This clonotype was seen only a few times. The chain carries TRBV24-1 and TRBJ2-2; 10 positions agree with TRBD1. The V and J ends lost 7 bases and 3 bases, in that order; junction bases with no gene match: 4. The germline CDR1 and CDR2 sequences are KGHDR and SFDVKD. This CDR3 spans 15 amino acids. The CDR3 spells CATSHGQGDTGELFF. For the CDR3, the DNA is TGTGCCACCAGCCATGGACAGGGGGACACCGGGGAGCTGTTTTTT.

This chain links TRBV20-1 with TRBJ2-3; 10 bases are a match to TRBD2. Germline values: CDR1 DFQATT, CDR2 SNEGSKA (reference sequence). This CDR3 contains 15 residues. The trim removed 6 bases at V and 3 bases at J, leaving 9 bases unmatched. Here the CDR3 DNA reads TGCAGTGCCCCAATAGCGGGGGGCGGGACAGATACGCAGTATTTT. Translating gives CSAPIAGGGTDTQYF.

The table lists this clonotype with a few counts. The chain joins TRBV7-6 to TRBJ2-7; 7 nucleotides line up with TRBD1. CDR1 SGHVS and CDR2 FNYEAQ come from the germline V gene. J lost 4 bases, V lost 4 bases, and 7 bases had no gene match. The CDR3 runs 14 residues. The CDR3 DNA reads TGTGCCAGCAGCTCTGACAGGGCCCCTTACGAGCAGTACTTC. This codes for CASSSDRAPYEQYF.

This clonotype was counted a few times. V gene TRBV10-3 combines with J gene TRBJ1-6; D gene uncertain. Trimming took off 7 bases at V and 6 bases at J, with 10 bases between the two ends. This CDR3 region has 13 residues. From germline, CDR1 is ENHRY and CDR2 SYGVKD. The CDR3 nucleotides read TGTGCCATCAAGAAATCCCCTAATTCACCCCTCCACTTT. Translated: CAIKKSPNSPLHF.

Only a few counts were recorded for this clonotype. This chain connects TRBV28 to TRBJ2-3; D unclear. The V end was cut by 3 bases, the J end by 5 bases, with 12 bases between. CDR1 and CDR2 (germline): MDHEN, SYDVKM. CDR3 length: 14 amino acids. The CDR3 spells CASSFVTTLDTQYF. The CDR3 coding sequence is TGTGCCAGCAGTTTCGTGACGACCCTAGATACGCAGTATTTT.

This clonotype was found a few times. CDR3 loop: CASSFLRGGLSPLHF. The CDR3 nucleotides read TGCGCCAGCAGCTTCCTCAGGGGGGGGTTATCACCCCTCCACTTT. This chain connects TRBV5-1 to TRBJ1-6; 7 bases align to TRBD1. The CDR3 length is 15 residues. V gave up 2 bases and J gave up 10 bases; unmatched junction bases: 9. In germline, CDR1 is SGHRS, CDR2 YFSETQ.

V and J are TRBV12-3 or TRBV12-4 and TRBJ1-3; D is ambiguous. The CDR3 covers 14 residues. V lost 7 bases to trimming and J lost 0 bases, with 10 bases between them. CDR3 nucleotide sequence: TGTGCCAGCACCTCCGGAAGCTCTGGAAACACCATATATTTT. Its protein product is CASTSGSSGNTIYF.

Many counts were recorded for this clonotype. V and J are TRBV19 and TRBJ2-5, with D unresolved. This CDR3 contains 12 residues. The germline gives CDR1 LNHDA, CDR2 SQIVND (reference sequence). V was cut by 4 bases and J by 1 base, with 4 bases left in between. The CDR3 loop reads CASSNLQETQYF. The CDR3 bases are TGTGCCAGTAGTAACCTCCAAGAGACCCAGTACTTC.

The J gene is TRBJ2-3, the V gene TRBV2; the match to TRBD2 covers 11 bases. CDR1 and CDR2 (germline): SNHLY, FYNNEI. Unmatched junction bases numbered 4, after V lost 6 bases and J lost 2 bases. This CDR3 comprises 15 residues. CDR3 nucleotide sequence: TGTGCCAGCAGCTCGACTAGCGGGAACACAGATACGCAGTATTTT. The encoded protein is CASSSTSGNTDTQYF.

This clonotype has more than one count but fewer than ten. The chain couples TRBV5-1 to TRBJ2-1; 7 positions agree with TRBD2. There are 14 residues in the CDR3. With 3 bases clipped from V and 5 bases from J, the junction kept 5 bases outside the gene matches. The V gene's germline CDR1 is SGHRS and CDR2 YFSETQ. CDR3 in amino acids: CASSSGGGNNEQFF. For the CDR3, the DNA is TGCGCCAGCAGCTCAGGCGGGGGAAACAATGAGCAGTTCTTC.

The V call is TRBV20-1, the J call TRBJ2-5; TRBD2 is a possible D gene (6 bases). Per germline, CDR1 DFQATT and CDR2 SNEGSKA (reference sequence). The CDR3 runs 15 residues. V was shortened by 0 bases and J by 5 bases, with 16 bases between the two germline ends. The CDR3 sequence is CSARDLSRGTETQYF. CDR3 nucleotides: TGCAGTGCTAGAGATCTGAGCCGGGGGACGGAGACCCAGTACTTC.

This chain uses TRBV12-3 or TRBV12-4 with TRBJ2-1; 11 bases map to TRBD2. The CDR3 has 15 amino acids. V dropped 5 bases and J dropped 3; count of bases not matched to a gene: 3. CDR3 DNA: TGTGCCAGCAGTACGGGACTAGCGGTCTACAATGAGCAGTTCTTC. Amino acids: CASSTGLAVYNEQFF.

The chain carries TRBV25-1 and TRBJ1-1; TRBD1 might be the D (6 bases). CDR3 length equals 14 residues. V was cut by 2 bases and J by 2 bases, with 9 bases left in between. Per the germline V gene, CDR1 is MGHDK and CDR2 is SYGVNS. CDR3 coding DNA: TGTGCCAGCAGTGAAACAGGGACAAACACTGAAGCTTTCTTT. Translated, it gives CASSETGTNTEAFF. Together with reference TRBV25-1 and TRBJ1-1, the CDR3 gives the full variable domain: EADIYQTPRYLVIGTGKKITLECSQTMGHDKMYWYQQDPGMELHLIHYSYGVNSTEKGDLSSESTVSRIRTEHFPLTLESARPSHTSQYLCASSETGTNTEAFFGQGTRLTVV.

In its sample, this clonotype was seen many times. The CDR3 reads CSVEEQPLRYTF. In nucleotides, the CDR3 is TGCAGCGTTGAAGAACAGCCCCTGCGCTACACCTTC. V is TRBV29-1 and J is TRBJ1-2; D gene ambiguous. The CDR3 runs 12 residues. Germline V lookup: CDR1 SQVTM, CDR2 ANQGSEA. V shed 0 bases and J shed 9 bases, with 11 bases lying between them.

A few counts support this clonotype. The chain carries TRBV5-6 and TRBJ2-1; 9 nucleotides line up with TRBD2. J gave up 2 bases and V 4 bases, and 7 bases lay outside the gene matches. Germline-derived CDR1 and CDR2 are SGHDT and YYEEEE. The CDR3 loop spans 16 amino acids. CDR3 protein: CASSPGTSGPYNEQFF. As DNA, the CDR3 is TGTGCCAGCAGCCCGGGAACTAGCGGGCCCTACAATGAGCAGTTCTTC.